This T cell receptor beta chain originates from a study of shared clonotypes between healthy human individuals. Study-level results: Of the naive CD4 clonotypes, roughly 5% were shared across several donors.

J lost 7 bases, V lost 4 bases, and 6 bases had no gene match. Germline CDR1 reads SEHNR; CDR2 reads FQNEAQ (reference sequence). The CDR3 has 16 residues. A word on this clone: Its target is unknown.

The donors, healthy adults who were HIV-negative, had experienced no recent acute infections or vaccinations. Tens of thousands of T cell genomes (around 190 ng DNA) went into each sorted-subset replicate. Per the study methods: ImmunoSEQ yielded junction-only sequences lacking quality scores, so filtering differed. Data came from immunoSEQ multiplex PCR; TCRdb stores just in-frame clones and leaves some out. V and J calls plus clone size are reproduced from that table; the DNA served to infer D and trimming. The table includes some 1 million clones, roughly 80% detected once. V is TRBV7-9 and J is TRBJ2-1, with 14 bases aligning to TRBD2. Material: memory CD4+ T cells sorted from blood. Subset of the sample: CD45RA-negative fraction. The origin of this receptor is a man aged 18 to 30 in good health. The CDR3 here is CASSSSGLAGVNEQFF. CDR3 DNA: TGTGCCAGCAGCTCATCGGGACTAGCGGGGGTAAATGAGCAGTTCTTC.